These T cell receptor beta chains were read from a single sample in a study of breast tumors, draining lymph nodes, adjacent tissues. TCRdb analysed the multiplex PCR reads with MiXCR anew, one entry per CDR3 protein. Of 150,000 to 200,000 distinct CDR3 sequences listed, about 33% are singletons. Sequenced: axillary lymph node tissue. These receptors were obtained from a female donor with breast cancer. Some clones in this sample may be carry-over from other donors' samples. Each CDR3 is given with its conserved first and last residue. A D gene is named only where the DNA matches it firmly. Size tells how often a clone was seen (once, few, many) or the class of an expanded clone, and some rows leave it out.

J gene | V gene | clone size | D gene | CDR3 DNA | CDR3 protein
TRBJ2-1 | TRBV6-5 | . | . | TGTGCCTGCAGTTACGGCCTATCCAATGAGCAGTTCTTC | CACSYGLSNEQFF
TRBJ2-3 | TRBV20-1 | many | . | TGCAGTGCTAGAGAGGGAGCAGGGCAAAGGGATACGCAGTATTTT | CSAREGAGQRDTQYF
TRBJ2-7 | TRBV25-1 | . | TRBD2 | TGTGCCAGCAGTGAAGGGGGGGGAAACTACGAGCAGTACTTC | CASSEGGGNYEQYF
TRBJ2-5 | TRBV7-2 | . | TRBD2 | TGTGCCAGCAGCTTAGGGAGCGGGGGAGAGACCCAGTACTTC | CASSLGSGGETQYF
TRBJ2-3 | TRBV15 | many | TRBD1 | TGTGCCACCAGGGAAGTCAGGACAGGGGCAGATACGCAGTATTTT | CATREVRTGADTQYF
TRBJ1-4 | TRBV30 | many | . | TGTGCCTGGAGCGATGGGAGTGCTAATGAAAAACTGTTTTTT | CAWSDGSANEKLFF
TRBJ2-7 | TRBV5-8 | many | . | TGTGCCAGCAGTTATGACGGACTGTACGAGCAGTACTTC | CASSYDGLYEQYF
TRBJ2-5 | TRBV6-5 | . | . | TGTGCCAGCAGTTACGGGCGGAACAATCAGCCCCAGTACTTC | CASSYGRNNQPQYF
TRBJ2-3 | TRBV29-1 | many | TRBD2 | TGCAGCGTTGCCGGCGGGGGGACCACAGATACGCAGTATTTT | CSVAGGGTTDTQYF
TRBJ2-5 | TRBV19 | few | . | TGTGCCAGTAGTTCCGCCTCGACTGGCGGGTACCAAGAGACCCAGTACTTC | CASSSASTGGYQETQYF
TRBJ2-5 | TRBV9 | many | . | TGTGCCAGCACCCCTGCCGGAGCCCAAGAGACCCAGTCCTTC | CASTPAGAQETQSF
TRBJ1-5 | TRBV15 | many | TRBD1 | TGTGCCACCAGCAGAAGCAGGGGGCACGTTCAGCCCCAGCATTTT | CATSRSRGHVQPQHF
TRBJ1-6 | TRBV2 | many | TRBD1 | TGTGCCAGCAGGGACAGGGCGAACTCACCCCTCCACTTT | CASRDRANSPLHF
TRBJ2-3 | TRBV7-9 | . | . | TGTGCCAGCAGCTTAGGTTGGGCGGGGAGCACAGATACGCAGTATTTT | CASSLGWAGSTDTQYF
TRBJ2-2 | TRBV30 | many | TRBD2 | TGTGCCTGGAGGTGGGGGGGATTAGGGGAGCTGTTTTTT | CAWRWGGLGELFF
TRBJ1-5 | TRBV6-2/TRBV6-3 | many | TRBD1 | TGTGCCAGCAGTCGAGACAGGGGAGGTCAGCCCCAGCATTTT | CASSRDRGGQPQHF
TRBJ1-5 | TRBV7-2 | . | . | TGTGCCAGCAGCTTAGGGAGCGGGGGGTACAATGAGCATTTT | CASSLGSGGYNEHF
TRBJ2-3 | TRBV12-3/TRBV12-4 | many | . | TGTGCCAGCAGTTTGGGGACTCCAGATACGCAGTATTTT | CASSLGTPDTQYF
TRBJ2-1 | TRBV7-9 | many | TRBD2 | TGTGCCAGCAGCTTTTTCGGACTAGCCCCTTTGAATGAGCAGTTCTTC | CASSFFGLAPLNEQFF
TRBJ1-6 | TRBV10-2 | many | . | TGCGCCAGCAGTGTCAACGGTAATTCACCCCTCCACTTT | CASSVNGNSPLHF
TRBJ2-5 | TRBV20-1 | many | . | TGCAGTGCCCCGGGGACAACACAAGAGACCCAGTACTTC | CSAPGTTQETQYF
TRBJ1-1 | TRBV30 | few | . | TGTGCCTGGAGTGTATTTGCTCTGGCCACCGAAGCTTTCTTT | CAWSVFALATEAFF
TRBJ2-1 | TRBV12-3/TRBV12-4 | many | . | TGTGCCAGCAGTTACCAACTGTCGGGTGAGCAGTTCTTC | CASSYQLSGEQFF
TRBJ2-7 | TRBV12-3/TRBV12-4 | many | TRBD1 | TGTGCCAGCTCAAGAAGGGGGGCGCCGGGACAGGGGAGGAATGAGCAGTACTTC | CASSRRGAPGQGRNEQYF
TRBJ1-3 | TRBV19 | many | . | TGTGCCAGTAGTATCCGACAACACCCGGGAAACACCATATATTTT | CASSIRQHPGNTIYF
TRBJ2-2 | TRBV5-1 | many | . | TGCGCCAGCAGCTTGGCGGGGGACAGCGGGGAGCTGTTTTTT | CASSLAGDSGELFF
TRBJ2-1 | TRBV7-6 | many | . | TGTGCCAGCAGCAACCCTGTAATGGGTGAAACTAGCTCCTACAATGAGCAGTTCTTC | CASSNPVMGETSSYNEQFF
TRBJ2-1 | TRBV5-6 | many | TRBD1 | TGTGCCAGCAGCTCAATCCGGGACAGGGGCTCCTACAATGAGCAGTTCTTC | CASSSIRDRGSYNEQFF
TRBJ1-5 | TRBV20-1 | many | . | TGCAGTGCTGGAAAGGGGACGTCAATGTCGCCCCAGCATTTT | CSAGKGTSMSPQHF
TRBJ2-3 | TRBV29-1 | . | . | TGCAGCGTTGACTCCGGGTCCCCAAGAGATACGCAGTATTTT | CSVDSGSPRDTQYF
TRBJ2-1 | TRBV5-1 | many | . | TGCGCCAGCAGCCTGGACTACCCTGGGGGGGAGCAGTTCTTC | CASSLDYPGGEQFF
TRBJ1-2 | TRBV6-1 | many | . | TGTGCCAGCAGTGAGTCGGCCACAACTACAGGCTACACCTTC | CASSESATTTGYTF
TRBJ2-1 | TRBV30 | many | . | TGTGCCTGGAGTGGGCTAGCTGCCAATGAGCAGTTCTTC | CAWSGLAANEQFF
TRBJ1-6 | TRBV20-1 | . | TRBD1 | TGCAGTGCTAGAGGAACCAGGGGGCAAGCTTCACCCCTCCACTTT | CSARGTRGQASPLHF
TRBJ1-1 | TRBV6-1 | few | . | TGTGCCAGCAGACCGCCTTGGGGTCTGAACACTGAAGCTTTCTTT | CASRPPWGLNTEAFF
TRBJ2-2 | TRBV5-5 | . | TRBD1 | TGTGCCAGCAGACAGGGGGCGGCCGGAGCGAACACCGGGGAGCTGTTTTTT | CASRQGAAGANTGELFF
TRBJ1-5 | TRBV12-3/TRBV12-4 | many | TRBD1 | TGTGCCAGCACCATGACAGGGGTCAGGAATCAGCCCCAGCATTTT | CASTMTGVRNQPQHF
TRBJ2-2 | TRBV15 | . | . | TGTGCCACCAGCAGACAGGGGAACACCGGGGAGCTGTTTTTT | CATSRQGNTGELFF
TRBJ1-3 | TRBV7-8 | many | . | TGTGCCAGTAACCGGGGGAGGACCGCTGGAAACACCATATATTTT | CASNRGRTAGNTIYF
TRBJ1-1 | TRBV7-6 | . | . | TGTGCCAGCAGCCCACACATGCCGGGGAACACTGAAGCTTTCTTT | CASSPHMPGNTEAFF
TRBJ2-2 | TRBV5-6 | many | . | TGTGCCAGCAGCTTCGTCCAGACGAACACCGGGGAGCTGTTTTTT | CASSFVQTNTGELFF